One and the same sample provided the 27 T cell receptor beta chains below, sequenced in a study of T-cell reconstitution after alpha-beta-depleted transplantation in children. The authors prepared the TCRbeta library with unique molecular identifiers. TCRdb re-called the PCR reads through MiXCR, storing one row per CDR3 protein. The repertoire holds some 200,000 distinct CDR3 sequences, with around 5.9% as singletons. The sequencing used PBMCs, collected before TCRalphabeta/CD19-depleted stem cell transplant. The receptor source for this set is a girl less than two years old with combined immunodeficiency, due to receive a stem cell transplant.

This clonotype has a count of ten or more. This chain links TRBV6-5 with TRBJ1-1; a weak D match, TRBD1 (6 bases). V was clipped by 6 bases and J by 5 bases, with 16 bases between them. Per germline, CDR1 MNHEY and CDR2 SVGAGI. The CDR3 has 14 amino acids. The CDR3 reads CASRGGRGVTEAFF. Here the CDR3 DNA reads TGTGCCAGCAGAGGGGGAAGGGGGGTAACTGAAGCTTTCTTT.

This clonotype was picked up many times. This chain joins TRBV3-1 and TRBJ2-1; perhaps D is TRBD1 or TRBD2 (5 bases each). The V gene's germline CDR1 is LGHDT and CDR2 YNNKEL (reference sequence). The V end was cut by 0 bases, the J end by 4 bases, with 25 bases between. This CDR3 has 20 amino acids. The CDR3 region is CASSQDFSRESRPIYNEQFF. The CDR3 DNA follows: TGTGCCAGCAGCCAAGATTTTTCCAGGGAGTCACGCCCGATATACAATGAGCAGTTCTTC.

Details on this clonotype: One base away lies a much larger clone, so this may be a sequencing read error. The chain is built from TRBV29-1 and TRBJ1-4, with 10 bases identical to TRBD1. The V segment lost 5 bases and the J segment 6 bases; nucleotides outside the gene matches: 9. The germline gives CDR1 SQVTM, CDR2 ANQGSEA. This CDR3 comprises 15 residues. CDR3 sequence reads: CSVLGQGCWDEKLFF. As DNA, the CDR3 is TGCAGCGTTCTGGGACAGGGGTGTTGGGATGAAAAACTGTTTTTT.

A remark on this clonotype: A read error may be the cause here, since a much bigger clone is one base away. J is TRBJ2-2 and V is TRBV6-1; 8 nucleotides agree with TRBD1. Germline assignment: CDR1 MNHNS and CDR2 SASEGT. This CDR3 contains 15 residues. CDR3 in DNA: TGTGCCAGCTTCAGGGGGCCTTCGAACACCAGGGAGCTGTTTTTT. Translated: CASFRGPSNTRELFF.

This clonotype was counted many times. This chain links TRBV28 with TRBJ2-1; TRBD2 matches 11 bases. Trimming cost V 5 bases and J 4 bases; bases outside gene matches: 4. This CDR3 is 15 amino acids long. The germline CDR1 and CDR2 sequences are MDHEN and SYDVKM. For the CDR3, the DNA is TGTGCCAGCAGTATCGGGACTAGCGGATACAATGAGCAGTTCTTC. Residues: CASSIGTSGYNEQFF.

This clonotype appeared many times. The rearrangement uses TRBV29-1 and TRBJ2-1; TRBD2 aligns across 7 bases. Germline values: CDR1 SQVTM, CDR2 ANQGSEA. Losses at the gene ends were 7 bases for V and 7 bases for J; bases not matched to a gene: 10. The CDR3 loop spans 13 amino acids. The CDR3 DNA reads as TGCAGCGGTGACGGGGGGAACGGAAATGAGCAGTTCTTC. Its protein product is CSGDGGNGNEQFF.

CDR3 nucleotides: TGTGCCAGCAGTGGCGACAATACCTACGAGCAGTACTTC. Its translation: CASSGDNTYEQYF. The rearrangement uses TRBV5-5 and TRBJ2-7; no clear D. Germline V gene data show CDR1 as SGHKS and CDR2 as YYEKEE (reference sequence). The CDR3 sequence is 13 residues long. Trimming took 5 bases from V and 2 from J, leaving 11 bases between them.

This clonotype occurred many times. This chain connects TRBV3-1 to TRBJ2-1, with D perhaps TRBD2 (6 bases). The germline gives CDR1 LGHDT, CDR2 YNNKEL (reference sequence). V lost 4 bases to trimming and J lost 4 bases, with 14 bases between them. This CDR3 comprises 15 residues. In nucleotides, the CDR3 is TGTGCCAGCAGCCCACAGAGCGGGTATTACAATGAGCAGTTCTTC. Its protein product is CASSPQSGYYNEQFF.

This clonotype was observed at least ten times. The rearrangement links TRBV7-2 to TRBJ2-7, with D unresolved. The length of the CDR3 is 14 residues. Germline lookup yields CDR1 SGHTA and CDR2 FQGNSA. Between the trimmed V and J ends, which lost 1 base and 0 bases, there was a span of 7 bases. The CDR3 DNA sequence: TGTGCCAGCAGCTTAGGTTCGATCTCCTACGAGCAGTACTTC. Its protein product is CASSLGSISYEQYF.

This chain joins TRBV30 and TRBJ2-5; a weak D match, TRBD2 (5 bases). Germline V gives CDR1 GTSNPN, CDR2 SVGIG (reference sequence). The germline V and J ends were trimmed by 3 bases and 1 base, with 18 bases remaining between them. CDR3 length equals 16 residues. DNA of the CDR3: TGTGCCTGGAGCGCAACCGTTAGTACTAGCCAAGAGACCCAGTACTTC. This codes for CAWSATVSTSQETQYF.

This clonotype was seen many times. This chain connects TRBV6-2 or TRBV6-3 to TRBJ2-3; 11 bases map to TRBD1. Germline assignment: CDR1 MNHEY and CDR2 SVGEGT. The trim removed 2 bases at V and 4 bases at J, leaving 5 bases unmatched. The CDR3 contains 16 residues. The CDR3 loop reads CASSYPRTGGPDTQYF. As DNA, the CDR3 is TGTGCCAGCAGTTACCCCAGGACAGGGGGCCCAGATACGCAGTATTTT.

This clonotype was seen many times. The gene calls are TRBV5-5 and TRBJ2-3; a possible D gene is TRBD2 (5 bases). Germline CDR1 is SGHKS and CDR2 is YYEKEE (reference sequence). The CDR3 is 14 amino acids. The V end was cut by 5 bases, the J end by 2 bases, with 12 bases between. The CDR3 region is CASSLLDYTDTQYF. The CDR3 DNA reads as TGTGCCAGCAGTCTCCTCGACTACACAGATACGCAGTATTTT.

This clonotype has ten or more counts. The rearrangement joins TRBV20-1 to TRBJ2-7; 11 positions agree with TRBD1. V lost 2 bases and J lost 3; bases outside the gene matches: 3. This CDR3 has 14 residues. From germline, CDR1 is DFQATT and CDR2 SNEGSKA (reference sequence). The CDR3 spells CSARTGTGGYEQYF. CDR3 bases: TGCAGTGCTAGAACCGGGACAGGGGGCTACGAGCAGTACTTC.

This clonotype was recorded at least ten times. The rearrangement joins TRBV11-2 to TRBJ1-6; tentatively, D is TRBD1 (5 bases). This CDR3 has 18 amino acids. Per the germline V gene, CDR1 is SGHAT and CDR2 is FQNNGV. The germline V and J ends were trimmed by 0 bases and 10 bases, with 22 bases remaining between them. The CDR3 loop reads CASSLDGDSRGLGSPLHF. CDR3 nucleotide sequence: TGTGCCAGCAGCTTAGATGGGGATTCAAGGGGCTTAGGGTCACCCCTCCACTTT.

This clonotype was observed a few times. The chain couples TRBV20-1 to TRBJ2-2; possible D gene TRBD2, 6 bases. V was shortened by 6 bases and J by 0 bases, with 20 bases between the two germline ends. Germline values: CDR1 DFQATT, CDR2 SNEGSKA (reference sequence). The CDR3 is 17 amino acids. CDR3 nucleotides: TGCAGTGCCCGGGAAATGTGGGACTCTCCGAACACCGGGGAGCTGTTTTTT. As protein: CSAREMWDSPNTGELFF.

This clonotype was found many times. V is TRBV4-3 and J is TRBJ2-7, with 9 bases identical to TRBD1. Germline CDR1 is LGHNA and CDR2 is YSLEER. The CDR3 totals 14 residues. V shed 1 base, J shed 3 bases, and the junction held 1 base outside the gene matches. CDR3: CASSQGDRDYEQYF. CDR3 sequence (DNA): TGCGCCAGCAGCCAAGGGGACAGGGACTACGAGCAGTACTTC.

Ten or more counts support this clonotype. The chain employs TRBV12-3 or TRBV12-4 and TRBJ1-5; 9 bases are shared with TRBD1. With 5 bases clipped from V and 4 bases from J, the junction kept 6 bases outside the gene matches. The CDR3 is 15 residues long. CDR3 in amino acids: CASSPRGQGNQPQHF. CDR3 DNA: TGTGCCAGCAGTCCCCGAGGACAGGGGAATCAGCCCCAGCATTTT.

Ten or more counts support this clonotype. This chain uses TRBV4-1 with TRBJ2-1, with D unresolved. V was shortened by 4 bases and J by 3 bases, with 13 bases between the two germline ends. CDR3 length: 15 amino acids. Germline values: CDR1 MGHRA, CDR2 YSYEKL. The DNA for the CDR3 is TGCGCCAGCAGCCCCCTCGGGCAGAACTACAATGAGCAGTTCTTC. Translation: CASSPLGQNYNEQFF.

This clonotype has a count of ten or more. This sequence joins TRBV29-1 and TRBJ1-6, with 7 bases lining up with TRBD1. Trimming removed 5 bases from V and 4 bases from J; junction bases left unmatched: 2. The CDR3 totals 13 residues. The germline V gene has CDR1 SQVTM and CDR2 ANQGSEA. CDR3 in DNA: TGCAGCGTTAAGGGGGCTTATAATTCACCCCTCCACTTT. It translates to CSVKGAYNSPLHF.

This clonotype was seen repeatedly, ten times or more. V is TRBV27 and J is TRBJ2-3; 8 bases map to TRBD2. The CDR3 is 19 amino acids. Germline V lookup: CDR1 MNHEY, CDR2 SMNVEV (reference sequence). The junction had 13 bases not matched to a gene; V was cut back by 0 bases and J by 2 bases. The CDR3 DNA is TGTGCCAGCAGTTTATCGATAACACTTAGCGGGACCACCACAGATACGCAGTATTTT. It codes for CASSLSITLSGTTTDTQYF.

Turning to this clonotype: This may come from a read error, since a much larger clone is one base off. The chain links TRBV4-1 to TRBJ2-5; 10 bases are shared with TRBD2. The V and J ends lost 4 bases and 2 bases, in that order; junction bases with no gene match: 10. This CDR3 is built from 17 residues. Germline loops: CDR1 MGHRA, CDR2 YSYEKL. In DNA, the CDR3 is TGCGCCAGCAGCCCATCCAGTGTAGCGGGGGGACAAGAGACCCAGTACTTC. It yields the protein CASSPSSVAGGQETQYF.

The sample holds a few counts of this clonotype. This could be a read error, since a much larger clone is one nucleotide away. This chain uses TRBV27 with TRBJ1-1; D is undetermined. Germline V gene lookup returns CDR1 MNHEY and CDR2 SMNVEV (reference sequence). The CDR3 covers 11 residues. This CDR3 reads CASRMNSEAFF. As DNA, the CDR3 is TGTGCCAGCCGAATGAACTCTGAAGCTTTCTTT.

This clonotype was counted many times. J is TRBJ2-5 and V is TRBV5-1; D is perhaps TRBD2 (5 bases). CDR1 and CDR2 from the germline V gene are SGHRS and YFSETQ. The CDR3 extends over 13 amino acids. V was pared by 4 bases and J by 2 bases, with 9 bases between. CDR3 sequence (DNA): TGCGCCAGCAGCGCCAGCGGACAAGAGACCCAGTACTTC. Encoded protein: CASSASGQETQYF.

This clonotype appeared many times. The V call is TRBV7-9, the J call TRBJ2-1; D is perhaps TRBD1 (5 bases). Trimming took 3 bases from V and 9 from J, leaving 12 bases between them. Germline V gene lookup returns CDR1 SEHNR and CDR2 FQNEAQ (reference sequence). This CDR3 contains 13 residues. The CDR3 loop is CASSLAGILEQFF. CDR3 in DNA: TGTGCCAGCAGCTTGGCAGGGATACTTGAGCAGTTCTTC.

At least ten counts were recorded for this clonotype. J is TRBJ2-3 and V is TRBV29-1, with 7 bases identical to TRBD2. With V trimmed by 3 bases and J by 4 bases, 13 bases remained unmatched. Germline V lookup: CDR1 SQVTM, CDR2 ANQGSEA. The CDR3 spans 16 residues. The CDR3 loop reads CSVEVASGPVSDTQYF. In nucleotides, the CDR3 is TGCAGCGTTGAGGTGGCTAGCGGACCGGTCTCAGATACGCAGTATTTT.

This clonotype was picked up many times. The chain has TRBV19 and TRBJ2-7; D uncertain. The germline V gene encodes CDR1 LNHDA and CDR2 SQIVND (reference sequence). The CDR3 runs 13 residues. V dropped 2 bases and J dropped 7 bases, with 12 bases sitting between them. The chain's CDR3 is CASSIRSMGEQYF. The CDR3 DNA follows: TGTGCCAGTAGTATAAGAAGTATGGGGGAGCAGTACTTC. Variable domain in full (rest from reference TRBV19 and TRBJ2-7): DGGITQSPKYLFRKEGQNVTLSCEQNLNHDAMYWYRQDPGQGLRLIYYSQIVNDFQKGDIAEGYSVSREKKESFPLTVTSAQKNPTAFYLCASSIRSMGEQYFGPGTRLTVT.

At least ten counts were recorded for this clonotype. CDR3 DNA sequence: TGTGCCAGCAGTTACTCGAGAGTAAGGGGGCAAGAGACCCAGTACTTC. Amino acids: CASSYSRVRGQETQYF. The V call is TRBV6-5, the J call TRBJ2-5; TRBD1 is a possible D gene (6 bases). Trimming removed 0 bases at V and 2 bases at J, with 13 bases between. This CDR3 has 16 amino acids. Germline V gene sequence: CDR1 MNHEY, CDR2 SVGAGI.